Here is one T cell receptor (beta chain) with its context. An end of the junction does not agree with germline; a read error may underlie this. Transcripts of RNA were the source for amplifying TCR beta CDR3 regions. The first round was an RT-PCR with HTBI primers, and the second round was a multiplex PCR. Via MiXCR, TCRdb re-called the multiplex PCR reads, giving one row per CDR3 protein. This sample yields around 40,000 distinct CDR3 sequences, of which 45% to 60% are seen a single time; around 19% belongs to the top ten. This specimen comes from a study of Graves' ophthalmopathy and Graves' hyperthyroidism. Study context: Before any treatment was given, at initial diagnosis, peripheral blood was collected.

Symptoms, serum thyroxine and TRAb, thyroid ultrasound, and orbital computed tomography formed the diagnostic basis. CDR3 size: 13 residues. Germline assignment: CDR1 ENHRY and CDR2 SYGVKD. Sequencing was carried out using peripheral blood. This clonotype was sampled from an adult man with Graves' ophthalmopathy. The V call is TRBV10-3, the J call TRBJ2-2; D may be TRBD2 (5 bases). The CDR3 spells CAISDNHTGELLF. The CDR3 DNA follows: TGTGCCATCAGTGACAACCACACCGGGGAGCTGCTTTTT.